This TCR beta chain derives from a study of CD8+ T cells in alopecia areata. The study's findings and limits: Scalp samples also yield sequences of resident alphabeta T cells from normal skin.

In each case, RNA was isolated and then reverse transcribed into cDNA as the sequencing template. Method: immunoSEQ multiplex PCR; TCRdb's copy keeps in-frame clones and lacks some. The sample lists fewer than 80,000 clones, roughly 60% occurring once. Sorting separated CD4+ and CD8+ T cells out of PBMCs. Worth noting for this clone: What it binds is not known.

CDR3 length: 15 amino acids. V was trimmed by 5 bases and J by 5 bases, leaving 18 bases between them. CDR1 is LGHNT and CDR2 is FRNRAP in the germline V gene. This chain joins TRBV12-5 and TRBJ2-5; D unresolved. Sequencing was performed on CD8+ T cells sorted from blood, taken at week 0. The clonotype comes from a human donor with alopecia areata. CDR3 amino acids: CASGDLLLGRETQYF. The CDR3 bases are TGTGCTAGTGGTGACCTCCTCCTCGGTCGGGAGACCCAGTACTTC.